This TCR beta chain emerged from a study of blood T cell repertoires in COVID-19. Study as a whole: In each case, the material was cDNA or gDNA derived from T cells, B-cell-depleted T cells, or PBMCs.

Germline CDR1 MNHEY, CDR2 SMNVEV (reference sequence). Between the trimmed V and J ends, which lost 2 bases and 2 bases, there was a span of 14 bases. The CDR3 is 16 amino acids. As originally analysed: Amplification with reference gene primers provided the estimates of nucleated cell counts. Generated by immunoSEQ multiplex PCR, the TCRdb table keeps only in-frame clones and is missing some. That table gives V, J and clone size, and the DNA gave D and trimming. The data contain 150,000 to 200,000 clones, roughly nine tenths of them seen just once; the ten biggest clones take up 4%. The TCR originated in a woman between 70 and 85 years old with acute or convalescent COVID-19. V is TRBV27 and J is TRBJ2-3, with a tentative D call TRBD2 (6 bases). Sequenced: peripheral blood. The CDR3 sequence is CASSLRRALATDTQYF. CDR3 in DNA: TGTGCCAGCAGTTTAAGGAGGGCCCTCGCCACAGATACGCAGTATTTT.